These 24 T cell receptor beta chains came from one sample sequenced in a study of CD8 T cells in Susac syndrome. Random hexamers primed reverse transcription of roughly 0.5 to 1 ug RNA. Via MiXCR, TCRdb re-called the immunoSEQ multiplex PCR reads, giving one row per CDR3 protein. The sample contains tens of thousands of distinct CDR3 sequences, about 95% of which appear only once. The specimen was CD8+ T cells from PBMCs. These receptors were taken from a human donor with multiple sclerosis.

The chain joins TRBV18 to TRBJ2-7; the D gene is possibly TRBD1 (5 bases). The germline CDR1 and CDR2 sequences are KGHSH and LQKENI. The CDR3 is 14 residues long. V lost 1 base, J lost 6 bases, and 13 bases lay in between. The CDR3: CASSPRAREGEQYF. CDR3 DNA sequence: TGTGCCAGCTCACCACGAGCCAGGGAAGGCGAGCAGTACTTC.

This sequence joins TRBV27 and TRBJ1-4; 8 bases are shared with TRBD1. Germline assignment: CDR1 MNHEY and CDR2 SMNVEV (reference sequence). Germline trimming cut 2 bases from V and 7 bases from J; bases unmatched to any gene: 3. CDR3 length: 14 amino acids. The CDR3 coding sequence is TGTGCCAGCAGTTTACAGGGGGCAAGTGAAAAACTGTTTTTT. As protein: CASSLQGASEKLFF. The complete variable domain, with remaining parts taken from reference TRBV27 and TRBJ1-4, reads EAQVTQNPRYLITVTGKKLTVTCSQNMNHEYMSWYRQDPGLGLRQIYYSMNVEVTDKGDVPEGYKVSRKEKRNFPLILESPSPNQTSLYFCASSLQGASEKLFFGSGTQLSVL.

V usage is TRBV7-2 and J usage is TRBJ2-7; weak D call: TRBD2 (6 bases). CDR3 length equals 14 residues. V was trimmed by 1 base and J by 3 bases, leaving 10 bases between them. The V gene's germline CDR1 is SGHTA and CDR2 FQGNSA. Here the CDR3 reads CASSLGRGVYEQYF. The CDR3, as DNA: TGTGCCAGCAGCTTAGGGCGCGGGGTCTACGAGCAGTACTTC.

The chain links TRBV25-1 to TRBJ2-1; 9 bases fit TRBD2. The CDR3 contains 16 residues. V trimming: 1 base; J trimming: 4 bases; junction bases outside the gene matches: 5. The germline V gene encodes CDR1 MGHDK and CDR2 SYGVNS. Here the CDR3 reads CASSELEAGGYNEQFF. CDR3 DNA sequence: TGTGCCAGCAGTGAATTAGAGGCGGGAGGGTACAATGAGCAGTTCTTC.

The J gene is TRBJ2-7, the V gene TRBV7-9; D is ambiguous. Trimming removed 8 bases from V and 0 bases from J, with 11 bases in between. CDR3 length: 13 amino acids. Germline values: CDR1 SEHNR, CDR2 FQNEAQ (reference sequence). The CDR3 is CASARTVSYEQYF. CDR3 DNA sequence: TGTGCCAGCGCCCGGACGGTCTCCTACGAGCAGTACTTC.

This clonotype was detected once. V is TRBV16 and J is TRBJ2-7; 7 bases map to TRBD2. Germline CDR1 and CDR2: KGHSY and FQNENV. J gave up 2 bases and V 2 bases, and 6 bases lay outside the gene matches. The CDR3 sequence is 15 residues long. CDR3 in amino acids: CASSQRRGIAYEQYF. The CDR3 DNA reads as TGTGCCAGCAGCCAACGGCGGGGGATCGCCTACGAGCAGTACTTC.

The CDR3 sequence is CASSFLGNQPQHF. CDR3 nucleotides: TGTGCCAGCAGTTTTCTGGGCAATCAGCCCCAGCATTTT. The chain has TRBV27 and TRBJ1-5; unclear D gene. The V gene's germline CDR1 is MNHEY and CDR2 SMNVEV (reference sequence). This CDR3 is 13 amino acids long. The V gene lost 3 bases and the J gene lost 2 bases, with 5 bases spanning the gap.

The chain combines TRBV12-3 or TRBV12-4 with TRBJ2-3, with no clear D. The CDR3 is made up of 13 amino acids. The V end was cut by 3 bases, the J end by 0 bases, with 4 bases between. This CDR3 reads CASSLGSTDTQYF. The CDR3 DNA sequence: TGTGCCAGCAGTTTGGGGAGCACAGATACGCAGTATTTT.

The table lists this clonotype with a count of one. The V gene is TRBV30, the J gene TRBJ2-7; D may correspond to TRBD1 or TRBD2 (5 bases each). The CDR3 contains 10 residues. Germline CDR1 is GTSNPN and CDR2 is SVGIG (reference sequence). The CDR3 reads CAWGTYEQYF. The CDR3 DNA reads TGTGCTTGGGGGACCTACGAGCAGTACTTC.

The chain carries TRBV4-1 and TRBJ1-4; D remains unclear. V lost 1 base and J lost 2, with 14 bases in between. CDR1 and CDR2 from the germline V gene are MGHRA and YSYEKL. The CDR3 is 17 residues long. Here the CDR3 reads CASSQGDPLITNEKLFF. In DNA, the CDR3 is TGCGCCAGCAGCCAAGGTGACCCTCTAATCACTAATGAAAAACTGTTTTTT.

The genes are TRBV7-9 and TRBJ2-3, with 14 bases aligning to TRBD2. Germline-derived CDR1 and CDR2 are SEHNR and FQNEAQ (reference sequence). With 4 bases clipped from V and 6 bases from J, the junction kept 9 bases outside the gene matches. CDR3 length equals 17 residues. CDR3 loop: CASSSKRLAGGPDTQYF. For the CDR3, the DNA is TGTGCCAGCAGCTCGAAACGACTAGCGGGAGGGCCGGATACGCAGTATTTT.

This clonotype was recorded once. The chain has TRBV29-1 and TRBJ1-1; TRBD1 might be the D (5 bases). CDR3 size: 14 residues. CDR1 SQVTM and CDR2 ANQGSEA come from the germline V gene. Trimming cost V 6 bases and J 1 base, with 15 bases left between them. DNA for the CDR3: TGCAGCGTACTTTGGGGGGACCGGAACACTGAAGCTTTCTTT. It encodes CSVLWGDRNTEAFF.

The count of this clonotype is one. The J gene is TRBJ1-3, the V gene TRBV6-9; no firm D call. V shed 9 bases and J shed 4 bases, with 4 bases lying between them. Germline-derived CDR1 and CDR2 are MNHGY and SVAAGI. CDR3 size: 10 residues. CDR3 in DNA: TGTGCCAGACACGGAAACACCATATATTTT. Translation: CARHGNTIYF.

The V and J genes are TRBV7-8 and TRBJ2-3, with TRBD2 matching over 8 bases. The CDR3 runs to 16 residues. The V segment lost 5 bases and the J segment 2 bases; nucleotides outside the gene matches: 9. Per germline, CDR1 SGHVS and CDR2 FQNEAQ. The CDR3 nucleotides are TGTGCCAGCAGCCCAGAAGCGGGAGCCCTCACAGATACGCAGTATTTT. This codes for CASSPEAGALTDTQYF.

The gene calls are TRBV2 and TRBJ1-4, with D tentatively TRBD1 (5 bases). The CDR3 is made up of 14 amino acids. Trimming cost V 4 bases and J 5 bases, with 11 bases left between them. Germline CDR1 reads SNHLY; CDR2 reads FYNNEI. The CDR3 DNA sequence: TGTGCCAGCAGTGGAAGAGGGGAAAATGAAAAACTGTTTTTT. Protein sequence: CASSGRGENEKLFF.

The chain carries TRBV3-1 and TRBJ2-5, with unresolved D. The CDR3 runs to 17 residues. V was trimmed by 2 bases and J by 4 bases, leaving 20 bases between them. Per germline, CDR1 LGHDT and CDR2 YNNKEL (reference sequence). CDR3 sequence (DNA): TGTGCCAGCAGCCAACTAAGGGCCGAAAGGGTCCCAGAGACCCAGTACTTC. Protein sequence: CASSQLRAERVPETQYF.

J is TRBJ2-7 and V is TRBV5-1; 10 nucleotides align to TRBD1. With V trimmed by 7 bases and J by 6 bases, 7 bases remained unmatched. CDR3 length equals 13 residues. The germline V gene encodes CDR1 SGHRS and CDR2 YFSETQ. The CDR3 bases are TGCGCCAGCTACCCGGGACAGGGGATCGAGCAGTACTTC. This codes for CASYPGQGIEQYF.

The V call is TRBV29-1, the J call TRBJ1-5; 7 bases are shared with TRBD1. In germline, CDR1 is SQVTM, CDR2 ANQGSEA. The CDR3 is 13 amino acids. V lost 6 bases to trimming and J lost 4 bases; unmatched junction nucleotides: 6. The CDR3 coding sequence is TGCAGCGTCGGACAGGCGGCAAATCAGCCCCAGCATTTT. It specifies CSVGQAANQPQHF.

For the CDR3, the DNA is TGTGCCAGCAGCCCGGGACGCAAGAATGAGCAGTTCTTC. It yields the protein CASSPGRKNEQFF. V gene TRBV6-5 combines with J gene TRBJ2-1; D is tentatively TRBD1 or TRBD2 (5 bases each). Trimming pared 6 bases from V and 7 bases from J, leaving 13 bases between. The CDR3 is made up of 13 amino acids. Germline CDR1 MNHEY, CDR2 SVGAGI.

The chain combines TRBV9 with TRBJ1-3; D unclear. V dropped 4 bases and J dropped 3 bases, with 20 bases sitting between them. This CDR3 spans 17 amino acids. Germline CDR1 SGDLS, CDR2 YYNGEE. The CDR3 nucleotides read TGTGCCAGCAGCCCGGGAGGAGGCGAGCCGAATGGAAACACCATATATTTT. As protein: CASSPGGGEPNGNTIYF.

The genes are TRBV6-1 and TRBJ2-5; TRBD2 agrees at 9 bases. The germline gives CDR1 MNHNS, CDR2 SASEGT. The CDR3 has 16 amino acids. The junction had 7 bases not matched to a gene; V was cut back by 3 bases and J by 2 bases. The CDR3 bases are TGTGCCAGCAGTGAGCCGTGGACTAGCGCACAAGAGACCCAGTACTTC. Translation gives CASSEPWTSAQETQYF.

The V call is TRBV29-1, the J call TRBJ1-1; D call uncertain. Trimming pared 8 bases from V and 7 bases from J, leaving 20 bases between. CDR1 and CDR2 (germline): SQVTM, ANQGSEA. This CDR3 is 13 amino acids long. DNA for the CDR3: TGCAGCCTCCTTGAGCTCTCTGGCGGTGAAGCTTTCTTT. Its translation: CSLLELSGGEAFF.

The chain employs TRBV29-1 and TRBJ1-1; maybe TRBD1 (5 bases). CDR3 length: 12 residues. Germline CDR1 is SQVTM and CDR2 is ANQGSEA. The V end was cut by 6 bases, the J end by 4 bases, with 12 bases between. The chain's CDR3 is CSVAWGGTEAFF. In DNA, the CDR3 is TGCAGCGTCGCCTGGGGGGGCACTGAAGCTTTCTTT.

The rearrangement uses TRBV19 and TRBJ2-7, with a tentative D call TRBD2 (6 bases). The length of the CDR3 is 13 residues. In germline, CDR1 is LNHDA, CDR2 SQIVND (reference sequence). Trimming removed 4 bases at V and 3 bases at J, with 10 bases between. The CDR3 DNA is TGTGCCAGTAGTAGCGGGGTAGGCTACGAGCAGTACTTC. Translation gives CASSSGVGYEQYF.